This T cell receptor (beta chain) was recovered during a study of metastatic and nonmetastatic thyroid tumors. In the study overall: The comparison covered peripheral blood and tumor or nodule tissue in malignant and benign thyroid patients.

Per the original methods: CDR3 differences across clinicopathological groups were used to build a distant-metastasis classifier for papillary thyroid cancer. TCRdb re-processed the PCR reads through MiXCR. The V and J calls come from TCRdb's annotation, not from the publication. The repertoire holds fewer than 40,000 clones, with over 15% as singletons. Whole-study findings and limits: TCR beta diversity was reportedly significantly higher in malignant thyroid tumors than benign nodules, in blood and tumor.

Ahead of thyroid surgery, no patient had received treatment of any kind. The CDR3 has 15 residues. Germline V gives CDR1 MDHEN, CDR2 SYDVKM. Concerning this clone: Its antigen is unidentified. This may be a read error, as it is one base from a much larger clone.

V and J are TRBV28 and TRBJ2-7; D is tentatively TRBD1 or TRBD2 (5 bases each). The clonotype comes from a female donor with papillary thyroid cancer or a benign thyroid nodule (not recorded which). Some clones in this sample may be carry-over from other donors' samples. The sequencing input was blood. CDR3 sequence: CASSITSRGDYEQCF. CDR3 DNA: TGTGCCAGCAGCATAACCTCGAGGGGAGACTACGAGCAGTGCTTC.